The T cell receptor beta chain under discussion was sequenced for a study of T-cell memory formation after mild COVID-19. Turning to the study itself: In these data, TCR clusters were largely donor specific.

V gave up 4 bases and J gave up 0 bases; unmatched junction bases: 8. The CDR3 sequence is 16 residues long. Per germline, CDR1 SGHTA and CDR2 FQGNSA. Concerning this clonotype itself: Its matching antigen is unknown.

Study-wide results and caveats: Clones that got smaller from day 15 to 85 had even CD4/CD8, while clones growing later tipped toward CD4+. Some SARS-CoV-2-responding clones were already detected in memory before infection.

It was 5'RACE with constant-segment primers that produced the TCR alpha and TCR beta cDNA libraries, which carried sample barcodes and UMIs. TCRdb itself ran the 5' RACE reads through MiXCR, one entry per CDR3 protein. Counted here are some 280,000 distinct CDR3 sequences, about 16% occurring once; the ten biggest clones make up 20% to 25%. The chain is built from TRBV7-2 and TRBJ1-2, with 7 positions matching TRBD1. This receptor was taken from a man between 18 and 35 years old who had mild COVID-19 (a few samples of this study predate the infection). Cell type and time point are not known. Sample: PBMCs or a T cell subset sorted from them (not recorded which). Written as DNA, the CDR3 is TGTGCCAGCAGCTGGTGGACAGGCACTGCTAACTATGGCTACACCTTC. Translated, it gives CASSWWTGTANYGYTF.